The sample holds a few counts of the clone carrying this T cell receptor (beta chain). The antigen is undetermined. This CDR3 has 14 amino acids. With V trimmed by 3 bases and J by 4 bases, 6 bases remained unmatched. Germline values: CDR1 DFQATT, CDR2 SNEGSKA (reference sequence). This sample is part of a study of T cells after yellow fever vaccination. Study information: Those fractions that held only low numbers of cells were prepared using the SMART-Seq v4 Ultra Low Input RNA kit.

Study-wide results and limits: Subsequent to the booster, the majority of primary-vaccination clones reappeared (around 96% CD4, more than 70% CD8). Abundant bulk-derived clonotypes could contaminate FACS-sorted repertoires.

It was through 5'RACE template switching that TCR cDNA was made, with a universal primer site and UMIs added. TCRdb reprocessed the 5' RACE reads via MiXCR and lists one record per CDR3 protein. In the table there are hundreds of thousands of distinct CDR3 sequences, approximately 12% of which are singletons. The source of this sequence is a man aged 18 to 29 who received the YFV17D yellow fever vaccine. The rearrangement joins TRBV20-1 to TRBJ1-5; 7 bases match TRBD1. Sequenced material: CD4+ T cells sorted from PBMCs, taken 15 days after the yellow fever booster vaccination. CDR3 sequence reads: CSASDRAFNQPQHF. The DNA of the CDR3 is TGCAGTGCTAGTGACAGGGCCTTTAATCAGCCCCAGCATTTT.